One sample yielded the 9 T cell receptor beta chains listed below, sequenced in a study of T cell clonality in common variable immunodeficiency. Study-level findings and limits: Reportedly, TCR beta sequences from common variable immunodeficiency showed fewer deletions and N-nucleotide insertions.

Using immunoSEQ multiplex PCR, the repertoire was profiled, and TCRdb retains in-frame clones only, with some absent. This record lists about 33,000 clones, none seen once only, and the top ten clones contain about 6%. For these receptors, no antigen is known. The sequencing sample was made of peripheral blood mononuclear cells. These receptors were obtained from a human donor with common variable immunodeficiency.

This clone was observed a few times. From the germline J gene comes the end of the CDR3, since the read stops 3 residues before it. The V and J genes are TRBV30 and TRBJ2-7, with a weak D call TRBD1 (6 bases). CDR3 length: 15 residues. The V gene lost 0 bases and the J gene lost 2 bases, with 14 bases spanning the gap. Germline loops: CDR1 GTSNPN, CDR2 SVGIG (reference sequence). The CDR3 sequence: CAWSVAGDPTYEQYF. The sequenced part of the CDR3 DNA is TGTGCCTGGAGTGTAGCAGGGGACCCAACCTACGAG.

Many counts were recorded for this clone. The read stops 3 residues short of the end of the CDR3; the missing end is completed from the germline J gene. The chain is built from TRBV2 and TRBJ1-3; 10 nucleotides align to TRBD1. This CDR3 has 15 amino acids. Germline CDR1 and CDR2: SNHLY and FYNNEI. Trimming at V came to 6 bases and at J to 1 base, leaving 3 bases not matched to a gene. The sequenced part of the CDR3 DNA is TGTGCCAGCAGGCCGGGACAGGGGTCTGGAAACACC. Translation gives CASRPGQGSGNT. In full, the CDR3 is CASRPGQGSGNTIYF.

This clone is medium-sized within its sample. The observed sequence ends 3 residues before the CDR3 terminus, with the missing tail filled in from the germline J gene. This chain uses TRBV4-2 with TRBJ2-6; the match to TRBD2 covers 14 bases. Germline V gene lookup returns CDR1 LGHNA and CDR2 YNFKEQ. The CDR3 spans 21 residues. Trimming took 4 bases from V and 0 from J; bases not matched to a gene: 11. The CDR3: CASSPVTSGGAPYSGANVLTF. The CDR3 DNA, read in part, is TGTGCCAGCAGCCCCGTGACTAGCGGGGGGGCTCCCTACTCTGGGGCCAACGTC.

This clone came up many times. The DNA read from the CDR3 is TGTGCCAGCAGTGACAGGGAGACTCCCTCCTACGAG. This gives the protein CASSDRETPSYE. In full, the CDR3 is CASSDRETPSYEQYF. The gene calls are TRBV2 and TRBJ2-7, with D possibly being TRBD1 or TRBD2 (5 bases each). The CDR3 end falls 3 residues outside the read, so it is completed with the germline J gene. The CDR3 is made up of 15 amino acids. V lost 3 bases and J 0 bases, leaving 12 bases between the germline ends. Germline CDR1 reads SNHLY; CDR2 reads FYNNEI.

As regards this clone: Read sequence stops 3 residues before the CDR3 end, and the germline J gene provides the missing end. The chain links TRBV19 to TRBJ2-1; D may be TRBD1 (5 bases). The CDR3 is 15 residues long. The ends were cut back, 5 bases at V and 2 bases at J, with 13 bases in the middle. CDR1 and CDR2 (germline): LNHDA, SQIVND (reference sequence). The chain's CDR3 is CASSVIQVTYNEQFF. The CDR3 bases that were read are TGTGCCAGTAGTGTAATACAGGTAACCTACAATGAG.

This clone was counted ten times or more. The sequenced part of the CDR3 DNA is TGCGCCAGCAGCCAAGATCGGGGATCACCGGGGACC. Protein product: CASSQDRGSPGT. The full CDR3 protein is CASSQDRGSPGTQYF. The V gene is TRBV4-1, the J gene TRBJ2-5; a possible D gene is TRBD2 (5 bases). Sequencing ends 3 residues short of the CDR3 end; the germline J gene provides the rest. The ends were cut back, 0 bases at V and 7 bases at J, with 15 bases in the middle. CDR3 length equals 15 residues. The germline V gene encodes CDR1 MGHRA and CDR2 YSYEKL.

Note on this clone: The read ends 3 residues before the CDR3 terminus; that terminus is restored from the germline J gene. V and J are TRBV6-2 or TRBV6-3 and TRBJ2-7; TRBD1 agrees at 8 bases. Trimming removed 4 bases from V and 0 bases from J; junction bases left unmatched: 8. The CDR3 is 16 residues long. CDR1 is MNHEY, CDR2 SVGEGT, per germline. The CDR3: CASSFKDRESSYEQYF. The CDR3 bases that were read are TGTGCCAGCAGTTTTAAGGACAGGGAGAGCTCCTACGAG.

The CDR3 bases that were read are TGTGCCAGCAGTTACTCGTACCAGGGAAGTGAAAAA. Protein sequence: CASSYSYQGSEK. The complete CDR3 reads CASSYSYQGSEKLFF. The chain joins TRBV6-2 or TRBV6-3 to TRBJ1-4; tentative D call: TRBD1 (5 bases). The missing CDR3 end, 3 residues past where the read stops, is filled in from the germline J gene. This CDR3 spans 15 amino acids. Germline V gene sequence: CDR1 MNHEY, CDR2 SVGEGT. The V end was cut by 0 bases, the J end by 7 bases, with 12 bases between.

This clone was seen a handful of times. The read stops 3 residues short of the end of the CDR3; the missing end is completed from the germline J gene. The chain carries TRBV30 and TRBJ1-1, with TRBD1 matching over 9 bases. Trimming removed 4 bases from V and 4 bases from J; junction bases left unmatched: 4. CDR3 length: 13 amino acids. Germline-derived CDR1 and CDR2 are GTSNPN and SVGIG (reference sequence). CDR3 in amino acids: CAWTVTGGTEAFF. CDR3 DNA (partial): TGTGCCTGGACCGTGACAGGGGGCACTGAA.